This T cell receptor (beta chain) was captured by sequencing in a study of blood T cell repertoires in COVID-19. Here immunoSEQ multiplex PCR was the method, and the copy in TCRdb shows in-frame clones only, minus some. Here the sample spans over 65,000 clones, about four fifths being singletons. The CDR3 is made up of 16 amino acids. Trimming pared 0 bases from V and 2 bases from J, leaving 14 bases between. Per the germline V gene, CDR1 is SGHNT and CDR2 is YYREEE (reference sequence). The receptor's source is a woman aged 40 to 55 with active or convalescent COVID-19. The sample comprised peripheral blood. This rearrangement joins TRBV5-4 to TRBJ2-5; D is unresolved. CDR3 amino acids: CASSLGLVAAQETQYF. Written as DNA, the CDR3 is TGTGCCAGCAGCTTGGGCTTGGTGGCGGCTCAAGAGACCCAGTACTTC.